The T cell receptor beta chain under discussion was sequenced for a study of blood T cell repertoires in COVID-19. The overall study: Acute and convalescent COVID-19 specimens originated in the United States, Italy and Spain. PBMCs, B-cell-depleted T cells, or T cells were the source of the cDNA or gDNA that made up the material.

In the original analysis: Amplification from reference gene primers served as the basis for estimated nucleated cell counts. Some clones are missing from TCRdb's copy, which holds only in-frame ones; the method was immunoSEQ multiplex PCR. Clone size and V and J calls were adopted from that table, with D and trimming inferred from the DNA. This sample has about 250,000 clones, with 88% found just once. The sample consisted of peripheral blood. The origin of this receptor is a woman in her 30s with COVID-19, enrolled during active disease.

CDR3 nucleotide sequence: TGTGCCAGCAGCCTGGGACTAGCTGGTTGGGGCACAGATACGCAGTATTTT. Its protein product is CASSLGLAGWGTDTQYF. The rearrangement joins TRBV13 to TRBJ2-3, with 9 bases identical to TRBD2. This CDR3 contains 17 residues. Germline V gene sequence: CDR1 PRHDT, CDR2 FYEKMQ (reference sequence). Germline trimming cut 5 bases from V and 1 base from J; bases unmatched to any gene: 10. The full variable domain, with the rest looked up from reference TRBV13 and TRBJ2-3, is AAGVIQSPRHLIKEKRETATLKCYPIPRHDTVYWYQQGPGQDPQFLISFYEKMQSDKGSIPDRFSAQQFSDYHSELNMSSLELGDSALYFCASSLGLAGWGTDTQYFGPGTRLTVL.